This T cell receptor beta chain was retrieved from a study of blood T cell repertoires in COVID-19 (dated by TCRdb to the early 2020s). Looking at the study overall: Samples covering the acute and convalescent phases of COVID-19 were provided by collaborators in the United States, Italy and Spain. The material from the prospective study consisted of cDNA or gDNA derived from T cells, B-cell-depleted T cells, or PBMCs. HLA class I and class II types, where available, came from metadata supplied by the sample provider rather than from assay-based typing. The repertoires were released in a freely available public database meant as a resource for research on the immune response to SARS-CoV-2. Samples were obtained from the ongoing ImmuneRACE study (first 160 participants) and from about 1,300 subjects provided by 6 global collaborators. Nearly every sample came with metadata listing a de-identified subject ID, COVID-19 status, age in years and sex. Deeply sampled blood TCRbeta repertoires from subjects exposed to, actively infected with, or recovered from COVID-19 were included in the dataset. General conclusions and limits of the study: How much clinical and demographic metadata was included differed by source and by participant, and the metadata was provided uncurated.

About this clone itself: Which antigen it targets is not known. No clone much larger than this one lies a single base away; base qualities are absent.

The immunoSEQ Assay, a bias-controlled multiplex PCR, was used to amplify TCRbeta CDR3 regions from genomic DNA. The source study handled its data this way. The number of nucleated cells in each sample was estimated by amplification of reference gene primers within the assay. Sequence reads were collapsed and filtered to measure the absolute abundance of every unique TCRbeta CDR3 rearrangement. For each sample, productive Simpson clonality was calculated as the square root of Simpson's diversity index across productive rearrangements. Not all clones reach the TCRdb copy of this immuneACCESS table, which keeps in-frame sequences only. Checked studies attribute under half of the gap to unresolved V genes and leave the rest unexplained. V, J and clone size were drawn from that table, and D and trimming were deduced from the DNA. Across this sample there are roughly 220,000 clones, with roughly 84% seen only once. The ten largest clones add up to 6.8% of the sample.

In the prospective study, participants were roughly 18 to 95 years old, resided in fewer than 25 geographic areas of the United States, and were enrolled through a virtual design. In the prospective study, cohorts were assigned on the basis of participant-reported clinical history obtained from a screening survey and a study questionnaire. Recovered participants in ImmuneRACE Cohort 3 were defined by two consecutive negative NP/OP PCR tests, clearance by a healthcare professional, or resolution of symptoms. In the prospective study, mobile phlebotomists collected whole blood, serum and a nasopharyngeal or oropharyngeal swab from each participant. Participants in the prospective study had the option to provide additional blood draws and questionnaires over a roughly two-month period. Before DNA extraction, blood samples from the prospective study were shipped at room temperature or frozen. From the germline V gene, CDR1 is SGHRS and CDR2 is YFSETQ. The CDR3 spans 13 residues, from the cysteine through the phenylalanine. Just CDR3 DNA is preserved here, 39 bases in frame from base 1. V is shortened by 0 bases, J by 4 bases, and the region joining them spans 7 bases.

The sequence derives from a woman aged 40 to 50 who had recovered from COVID-19. Rearrangement joined TRBV5-1 to TRBJ1-1; no D gene is confidently identified. The sequencing input was PBMCs or T cells enriched from blood (not recorded which). The DNA sequence is given as TGCGCCAGCAGCTTGGTGTCAGGCACTGAAGCTTTCTTT. This sequence encodes CASSLVSGTEAFF.